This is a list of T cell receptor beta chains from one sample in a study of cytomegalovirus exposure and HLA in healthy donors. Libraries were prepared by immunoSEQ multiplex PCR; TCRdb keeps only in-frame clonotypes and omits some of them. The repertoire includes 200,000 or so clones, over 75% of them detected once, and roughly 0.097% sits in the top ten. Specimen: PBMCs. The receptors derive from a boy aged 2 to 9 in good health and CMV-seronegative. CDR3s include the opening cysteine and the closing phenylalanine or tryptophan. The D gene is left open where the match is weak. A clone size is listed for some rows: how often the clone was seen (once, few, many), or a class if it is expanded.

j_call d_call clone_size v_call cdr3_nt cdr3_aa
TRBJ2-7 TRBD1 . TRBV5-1 TGCGCCAGCAGCTTCGGACAGGGGGCGGGCGAGCAGTACTTC CASSFGQGAGEQYF
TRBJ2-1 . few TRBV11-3 TGTGCCAGCAGCTTCAGGGGGACTAGTGAGCAGTTCTTC CASSFRGTSEQFF
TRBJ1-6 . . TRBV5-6 TGTGCCAGCAGCTTTACCTACCACAGTTCACCCCTCCACTTT CASSFTYHSSPLHF
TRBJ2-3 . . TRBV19 TGTGCCAGTAGTATAGGGGCGGGGGCCCGATCGTCGCAGTATTTT CASSIGAGARSSQYF
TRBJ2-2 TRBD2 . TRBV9 TGTGCCAGCAGCCCGCGAGCGGGGGGCCGTAGAAACACCGGGGAGCTGTTTTTT CASSPRAGGRRNTGELFF
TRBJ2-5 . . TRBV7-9 TGTGCCAGCAGCTTAGGAAGTCGGTTCCAAGAGACCCAGTACTTC CASSLGSRFQETQYF
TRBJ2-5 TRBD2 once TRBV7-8 TGTGCCAGCAGCTTAGAAGTCGGGGGGCAAGAGACCCAGTACTTC CASSLEVGGQETQYF
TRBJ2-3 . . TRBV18 TGTGCCAGCTCACCACTCCCCGCAGATACGCAGTATTTT CASSPLPADTQYF
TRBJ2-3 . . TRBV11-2 TGTGCCAGCAGCCCGACTTCGGGTACGCAGTATTTT CASSPTSGTQYF
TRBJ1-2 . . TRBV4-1 TGCGCCAGCAGCCATACGCAGGGAAGTAACTATGGCTACACCTTC CASSHTQGSNYGYTF
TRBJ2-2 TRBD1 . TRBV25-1 TGTGCCAGCAGTGAATTGTCTACCGGGACAGGGGGTACCGGGGAGCTGTTTTTT CASSELSTGTGGTGELFF
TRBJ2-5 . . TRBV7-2 TGTGCCAGCTCGGGAGAGACCCAGTACTTC CASSGETQYF
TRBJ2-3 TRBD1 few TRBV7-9 TGTGCCAGCAGCCCCGGGACAGACACAGATACGCAGTATTTT CASSPGTDTDTQYF
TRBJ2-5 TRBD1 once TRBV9 TGTGCCAGCAGCGCGCCCCACCTACAGGGGCATGGGGAGACCCAGTACTTC CASSAPHLQGHGETQYF
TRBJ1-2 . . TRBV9 TGTGCCAGCAGCGTAGGAGGTAACGGACAACCCTATGGCTACACCTTC CASSVGGNGQPYGYTF
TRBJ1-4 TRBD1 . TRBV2 TGTGCCAGCAGTGAAGCGGTGACAGGGCGGGGGGGTAATGAAAAACTGTTTTTT CASSEAVTGRGGNEKLFF
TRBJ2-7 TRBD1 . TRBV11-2 TGTGCCAGCAGCTTTTCCCGGACAGGGGACTACGAGCAGTACTTC CASSFSRTGDYEQYF
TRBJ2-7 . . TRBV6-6 TGTGCCAGCAGTCGACAAGGCGAGCAGTACTTC CASSRQGEQYF
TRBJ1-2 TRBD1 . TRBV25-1 TGTGCCAGCAGTGTACGACAGGGTTATAACTATGGCTACACCTTC CASSVRQGYNYGYTF
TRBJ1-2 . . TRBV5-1 TGCGCCAGCAGCTTGGAAGGGAGGGACGCTAACTATGGCTACACCTTC CASSLEGRDANYGYTF
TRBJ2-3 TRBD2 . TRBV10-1 TGCGCCAGCAACAATTCGGGACTAGCGGCAGATACGCAGTATTTT CASNNSGLAADTQYF
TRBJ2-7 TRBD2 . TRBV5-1 TGCGCCAGCAAAGAAAGCGGGAGCCCACAGCAGTACTTC CASKESGSPQQYF
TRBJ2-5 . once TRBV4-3 TGCGCCAGCAGCCAAGATACAAGGGGGGGGGAGACCCAGTACTTC CASSQDTRGGETQYF
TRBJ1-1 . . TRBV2 TGTGCCAGCAGTGAGGGGGGTAGGGCTGAAGCTTTCTTT CASSEGGRAEAFF
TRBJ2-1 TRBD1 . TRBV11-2 TGTGCCAGCAGCTTAAGGTCCAGGACAGGGGGGAGGAATGAGCAGTTCTTC CASSLRSRTGGRNEQFF
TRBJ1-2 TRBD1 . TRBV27 TGTGCCAGCAGTCCCTACTTTCAAGGGGGCGGGTATGGCTACACCTTC CASSPYFQGGGYGYTF
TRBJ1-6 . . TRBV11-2 TGTGCCAGCAGCTTAGAACGGAGATCACCCCTCCACTTT CASSLERRSPLHF
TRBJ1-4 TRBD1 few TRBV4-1 TGCGCCAGCAGCCCTCGAGACAGGGCGGTTGAAAAACTGTTTTTT CASSPRDRAVEKLFF
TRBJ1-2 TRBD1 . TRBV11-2 TGTGCCAGCAGCTCCCGACAGGGGCAGGACTATGGCTACACCTTC CASSSRQGQDYGYTF
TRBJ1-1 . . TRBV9 TGTGCCAGCAGCGCCGAACAGGGCACTGAAGCTTTCTTT CASSAEQGTEAFF
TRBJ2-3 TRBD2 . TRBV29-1 TGCAGCGTTCGTCGGCGGGGAGGGGACACAGATACGCAGTATTTT CSVRRRGGDTDTQYF
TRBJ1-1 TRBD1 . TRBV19 TGTGCCAGTAGTAAGACAGGGATTAGTTACGGCACTGAAGCTTTCTTT CASSKTGISYGTEAFF
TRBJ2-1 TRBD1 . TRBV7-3 TGTGCCAGCAGCTCCCAGACAGGGTACGGCTACAATGAGCAGTTCTTC CASSSQTGYGYNEQFF
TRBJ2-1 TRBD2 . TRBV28 TGTGCCAGCAGTTCTTTAGCGGGGGGCCCCTCGAATGAGCAGTTCTTC CASSSLAGGPSNEQFF
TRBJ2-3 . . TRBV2 TGTGCCAGCAGTGAATTGGGGTCTAGGGGTAGCACAGATACGCAGTATTTT CASSELGSRGSTDTQYF
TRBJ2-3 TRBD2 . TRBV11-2 TGTGCCAGCAGCTTAGTATCCCTAGCGGGGAGGAATACGCAGTATTTT CASSLVSLAGRNTQYF